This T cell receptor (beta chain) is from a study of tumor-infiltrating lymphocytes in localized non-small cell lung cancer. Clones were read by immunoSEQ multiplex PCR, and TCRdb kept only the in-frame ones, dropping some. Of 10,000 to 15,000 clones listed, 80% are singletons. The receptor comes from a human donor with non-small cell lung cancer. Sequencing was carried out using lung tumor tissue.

In nucleotides, the CDR3 is TGTGCCATCAGTGGGACAGACAATGAGCAGTTCTTC. Translating gives CAISGTDNEQFF. The chain combines TRBV10-3 with TRBJ2-1, with D maybe TRBD1 (6 bases). V gave up 4 bases and J gave up 5 bases, with 6 bases separating them. The CDR3 has 12 amino acids. Germline values: CDR1 ENHRY, CDR2 SYGVKD.